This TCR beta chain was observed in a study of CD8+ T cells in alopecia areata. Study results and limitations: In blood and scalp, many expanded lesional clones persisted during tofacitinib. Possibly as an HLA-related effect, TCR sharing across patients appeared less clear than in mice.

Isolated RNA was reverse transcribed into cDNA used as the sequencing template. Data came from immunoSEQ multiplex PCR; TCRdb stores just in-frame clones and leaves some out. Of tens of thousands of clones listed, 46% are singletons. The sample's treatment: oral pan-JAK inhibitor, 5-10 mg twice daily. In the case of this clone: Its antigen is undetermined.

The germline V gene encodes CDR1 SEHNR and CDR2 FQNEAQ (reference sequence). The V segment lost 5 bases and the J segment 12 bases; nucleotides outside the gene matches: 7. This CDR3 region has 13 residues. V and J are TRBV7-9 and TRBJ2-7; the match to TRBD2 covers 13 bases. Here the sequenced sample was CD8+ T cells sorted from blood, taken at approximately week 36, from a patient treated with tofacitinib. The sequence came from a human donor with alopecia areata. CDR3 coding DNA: TGTGCCAGCAGCCTGGGACTAGCGGGGACCTGGTACTTC. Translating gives CASSLGLAGTWYF.